The text below deals with one T cell receptor beta chain. Its antigen is still unknown. This entry belongs to a study of cytomegalovirus exposure and HLA in healthy donors. Whole-study findings and limits: Later analysis suggested links between common viral pathogens and several top significant clusters.

The PCR had 60 Vbeta and 13 Jbeta primers. TCRdb's table, derived via immunoSEQ multiplex PCR, lists solely in-frame clones and lacks some. The profile shows some 130,000 clones, 79% of them singletons. Germline V gene sequence: CDR1 MNHNS, CDR2 SASEGT. This CDR3 is built from 14 residues. Trimming stripped 1 base from V and 10 bases from J, with 14 bases between. This chain uses TRBV6-1 with TRBJ2-1; D unclear. This TCR came from a man between 18 and 35 years old in good health and CMV-seronegative. The sample taken for sequencing was PBMCs. The chain's CDR3 is CASSEGFPEREQFF. The CDR3 nucleotides are TGTGCCAGCAGTGAAGGCTTCCCGGAGAGGGAGCAGTTCTTC.